Listed here are 13 T cell receptor beta chains from one sample, sequenced in a study of memory CD4+ T cells and cytomegalovirus serostatus (dated by TCRdb to about 2019). Library construction relied on the immunoSEQ multiplex PCR assay. Entries here come from immuneACCESS through TCRdb and include only in-frame sequences with V and J called. Some clones fail to appear in such tables; in the studies checked, an unresolved V gene covers under half of the shortfall, and the cause of the remainder is unknown. For this sample the table gives about 75,000 clones, of which roughly 78% were detected only once. Around 2.6% of the sample is in the top ten clones. A FACSAria II was used to sort memory CD4+ T cells, defined as single viable CD3+CD4+CD8-CD45RO+ cells. Material for sequencing was memory CD4+ T cells from blood. The source of these receptors is an adult in good health and CMV-seropositive.

The chain links TRBV29-1 to TRBJ2-3, with TRBD2 as a possible D gene (6 bases). In germline, CDR1 is SQVTM, CDR2 ANQGSEA. V lost 0 bases, J lost 2 bases, and 18 bases lay in between. This CDR3 region has 17 residues. The CDR3: CSVEDAPGRGFTDTQYF. The DNA for the CDR3 is TGCAGCGTTGAAGATGCGCCGGGACGGGGGTTCACAGATACGCAGTATTTT.

This chain joins TRBV6-1 and TRBJ1-2; 9 nucleotides align to TRBD1. Per germline, CDR1 MNHNS and CDR2 SASEGT. The CDR3 totals 14 residues. Unmatched junction bases numbered 10, after V lost 7 bases and J lost 7 bases. CDR3: CASTQARDRAGYTF. The CDR3 region has the DNA TGTGCCAGCACCCAAGCTCGGGACAGGGCTGGCTACACCTTC.

The chain couples TRBV5-6 to TRBJ1-2, with unresolved D. CDR1 is SGHDT, CDR2 YYEEEE, per germline. V was pared by 3 bases and J by 4 bases, with 16 bases between. The CDR3 consists of 15 residues. The CDR3 DNA follows: TGTGCCAGCAGCTCACTCACAAGGGAGATCTATGGCTACACCTTC. Residues: CASSSLTREIYGYTF. Full variable domain (rest looked up from reference TRBV5-6 and TRBJ1-2): DAGVTQSPTHLIKTRGQQVTLRCSPKSGHDTVSWYQQALGQGPQFIFQYYEEEERQRGNFPDRFSGHQFPNYSSELNVNALLLGDSALYLCASSSLTREIYGYTFGSGTRLTVV.

This sequence joins TRBV7-9 and TRBJ1-2, with 10 bases that match TRBD1. Trimming at V came to 4 bases and at J to 5 bases, leaving 7 bases not matched to a gene. The CDR3 sequence is 15 residues long. Germline assignment: CDR1 SEHNR and CDR2 FQNEAQ (reference sequence). The CDR3 loop is CASSSRQGARYGYTF. The CDR3 nucleotides read TGTGCCAGCAGCTCAAGACAGGGGGCAAGGTATGGCTACACCTTC.

The V and J genes are TRBV19 and TRBJ2-1; the D gene could be TRBD1 or TRBD2 (6 bases each). Germline V lookup: CDR1 LNHDA, CDR2 SQIVND (reference sequence). Trimming left V 7 bases short and J 4 bases short, with 17 bases between. The CDR3 has 15 residues. CDR3 bases: TGTGCCAGTATAAAAAGGGGGGACGGATACAATGAGCAGTTCTTC. Its protein is CASIKRGDGYNEQFF.

This clone was seen only once. The chain couples TRBV7-2 to TRBJ1-1; TRBD1 might be the D (5 bases). V shed 5 bases and J shed 7 bases, with 17 bases lying between them. The CDR3 has 14 amino acids. Per the germline V gene, CDR1 is SGHTA and CDR2 is FQGNSA. In DNA form, the CDR3 reads TGTGCCAGCAGCATGAGGGGCGCGAATAATGAAGCTTTCTTT. Its translation: CASSMRGANNEAFF.

This clone has at least ten counts. The genes are TRBV2 and TRBJ1-1, with 10 bases that match TRBD1. The CDR3 contains 14 residues. Trimming removed 5 bases from V and 5 bases from J; junction bases left unmatched: 5. CDR1 is SNHLY, CDR2 FYNNEI, per germline. The CDR3 bases are TGTGCCAGCAGTATTGACAGGGGGCGAACTGAAGCTTTCTTT. This translates into CASSIDRGRTEAFF.

The chain uses TRBV6-1 and TRBJ2-7, with D uncertain. Germline V gene sequence: CDR1 MNHNS, CDR2 SASEGT. V was pared by 8 bases and J by 0 bases, with 14 bases between. CDR3 length equals 14 residues. Here the CDR3 DNA reads TGTGCCAGCTCGGACCCTACCAACTCCTACGAGCAGTACTTC. As protein: CASSDPTNSYEQYF.

The chain is built from TRBV28 and TRBJ1-2; no firm D call. The CDR3 totals 13 residues. The germline gives CDR1 MDHEN, CDR2 SYDVKM. V was trimmed by 2 bases and J by 2 bases, leaving 6 bases between them. CDR3 coding DNA: TGTGCCAGCAGTTTAATCGGGAACTATGGCTACACCTTC. The encoded protein is CASSLIGNYGYTF.

The chain uses TRBV11-3 and TRBJ2-3; TRBD1 matches 11 bases. Per the germline V gene, CDR1 is SGHNT and CDR2 is YENEEA. CDR3 length: 19 residues. V was clipped by 0 bases and J by 0 bases; unmatched bases: 8. CDR3 sequence reads: CASSLDAGQGVSSTDTQYF. CDR3 nucleotides: TGTGCCAGCAGCTTAGACGCGGGACAGGGGGTCTCTAGCACAGATACGCAGTATTTT.

The CDR3 DNA reads TGTGCCAGCAGTACCCAGGAAGGGGGCTATGGCTACACCTTC. It specifies CASSTQEGGYGYTF. V gene TRBV28 combines with J gene TRBJ1-2; tentatively, D is TRBD1 (6 bases). CDR3 length: 14 amino acids. Germline assignment: CDR1 MDHEN and CDR2 SYDVKM. V was cut by 5 bases and J by 4 bases, with 14 bases left in between.

Remarks on this clone: The sample has other DNA sequences that encode this CDR3 too. This chain uses TRBV20-1 with TRBJ2-7; D may be TRBD1 (6 bases). Germline assignment: CDR1 DFQATT and CDR2 SNEGSKA (reference sequence). This CDR3 is 11 amino acids long. The ends were cut back, 3 bases at V and 3 bases at J, with 6 bases in the middle. CDR3 loop: CSARDSYEQYF. The CDR3 nucleotides read TGCAGTGCTAGGGACAGCTACGAGCAGTACTTC.

The J gene is TRBJ1-2, the V gene TRBV28; no definite D call. The CDR3 sequence is 16 residues long. V dropped 1 base and J dropped 3 bases, with 15 bases sitting between them. CDR1 MDHEN and CDR2 SYDVKM come from the germline V gene. The CDR3 loop is CASSLLSSPGDYGYTF. The DNA for the CDR3 is TGTGCCAGCAGTTTATTAAGCTCTCCGGGTGACTATGGCTACACCTTC.